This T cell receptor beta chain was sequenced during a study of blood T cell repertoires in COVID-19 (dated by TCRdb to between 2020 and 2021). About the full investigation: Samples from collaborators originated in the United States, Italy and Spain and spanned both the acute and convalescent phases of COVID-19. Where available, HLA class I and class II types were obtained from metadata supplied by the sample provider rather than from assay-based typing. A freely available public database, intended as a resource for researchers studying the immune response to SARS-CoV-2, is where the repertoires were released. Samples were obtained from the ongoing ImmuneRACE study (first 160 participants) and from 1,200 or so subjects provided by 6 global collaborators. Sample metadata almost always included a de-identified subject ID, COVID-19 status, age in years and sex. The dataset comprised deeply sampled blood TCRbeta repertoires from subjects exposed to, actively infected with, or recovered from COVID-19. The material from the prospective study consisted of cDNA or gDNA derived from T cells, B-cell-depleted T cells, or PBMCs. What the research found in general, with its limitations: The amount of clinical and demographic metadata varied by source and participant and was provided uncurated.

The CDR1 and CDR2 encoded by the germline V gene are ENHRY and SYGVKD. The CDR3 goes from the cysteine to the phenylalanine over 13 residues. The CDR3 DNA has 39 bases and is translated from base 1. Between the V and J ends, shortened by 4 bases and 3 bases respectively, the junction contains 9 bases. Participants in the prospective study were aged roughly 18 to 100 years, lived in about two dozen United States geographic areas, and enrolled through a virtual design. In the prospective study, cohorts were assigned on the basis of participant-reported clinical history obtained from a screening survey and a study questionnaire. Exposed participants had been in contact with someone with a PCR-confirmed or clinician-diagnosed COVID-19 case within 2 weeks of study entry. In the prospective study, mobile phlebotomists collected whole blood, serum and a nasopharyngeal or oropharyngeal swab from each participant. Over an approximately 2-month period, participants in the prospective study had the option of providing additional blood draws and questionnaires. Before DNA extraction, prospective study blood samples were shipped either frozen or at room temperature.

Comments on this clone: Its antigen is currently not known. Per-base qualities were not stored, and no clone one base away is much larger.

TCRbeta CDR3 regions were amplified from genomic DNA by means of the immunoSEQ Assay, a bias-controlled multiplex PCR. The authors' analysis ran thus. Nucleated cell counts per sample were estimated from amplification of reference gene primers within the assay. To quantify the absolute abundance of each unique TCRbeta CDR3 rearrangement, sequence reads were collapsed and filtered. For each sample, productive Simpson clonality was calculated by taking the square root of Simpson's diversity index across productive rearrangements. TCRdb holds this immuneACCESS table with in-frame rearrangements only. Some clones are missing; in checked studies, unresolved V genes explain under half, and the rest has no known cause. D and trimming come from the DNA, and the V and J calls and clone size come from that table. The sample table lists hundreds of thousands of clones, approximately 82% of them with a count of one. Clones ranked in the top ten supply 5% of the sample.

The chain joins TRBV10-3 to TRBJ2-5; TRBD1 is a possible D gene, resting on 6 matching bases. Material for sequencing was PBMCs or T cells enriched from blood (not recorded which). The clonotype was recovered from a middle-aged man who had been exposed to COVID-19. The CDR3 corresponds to CAISAGAEETQYF. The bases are TGTGCCATCAGTGCAGGGGCCGAAGAGACCCAGTACTTC.